These 32 T cell receptor beta chains originate from one sample sequenced in a study of type 1 regulatory T cells. Antigen specificity for these receptors is unknown. TCRdb itself ran the reads through MiXCR, one entry per CDR3 protein. The repertoire holds 60,000 to 80,000 distinct CDR3 sequences, with around 57% as singletons. What was sequenced was cultured T cells, either the whole culture or a sorted T cell fraction (not recorded which). Described subset: Tr1-enriched cell product generated in vitro against host alloantigens. These TCRs come from a human donor in good health.

The chain couples TRBV25-1 to TRBJ2-1, with 10 bases fitting TRBD2. V was clipped by 10 bases and J by 4 bases; unmatched bases: 10. CDR3 length equals 15 residues. CDR1 is MGHDK, CDR2 SYGVNS, per germline. The CDR3 protein is CATISAGGVYNEQFF. CDR3 DNA sequence: TGTGCCACCATCTCAGCGGGAGGGGTTTACAATGAGCAGTTCTTC. The full variable domain, with the rest looked up from reference TRBV25-1 and TRBJ2-1, is EADIYQTPRYLVIGTGKKITLECSQTMGHDKMYWYQQDPGMELHLIHYSYGVNSTEKGDLSSESTVSRIRTEHFPLTLESARPSHTSQYLCATISAGGVYNEQFFGPGTRLTVL.

This chain links TRBV20-1 with TRBJ2-3, with 7 bases that match TRBD2. The CDR3 contains 17 residues. The V gene end was trimmed by 6 bases and the J gene end by 0 bases; junction bases not matched to a gene: 15. Germline V gene lookup returns CDR1 DFQATT and CDR2 SNEGSKA (reference sequence). CDR3 nucleotides: TGCAGTGCCATACGCGACCTAGCGGAGGAGAGCACAGATACGCAGTATTTT. Its translation: CSAIRDLAEESTDTQYF.

The gene calls are TRBV20-1 and TRBJ2-1; D possibly corresponds to TRBD2 (5 bases). This CDR3 region has 12 residues. V was shortened by 6 bases and J by 4 bases, with 10 bases between the two germline ends. CDR1 is DFQATT, CDR2 SNEGSKA, per germline (reference sequence). CDR3 DNA: TGCAGTGCATCGGGGTTGTACAATGAGCAGTTCTTC. This codes for CSASGLYNEQFF.

This clonotype has only a few counts. V gene TRBV18 combines with J gene TRBJ2-5, with D unresolved. Between the trimmed V and J ends, which lost 2 bases and 7 bases, there was a span of 11 bases. The CDR3 loop spans 13 amino acids. CDR1 is KGHSH, CDR2 LQKENI, per germline. Written as DNA, the CDR3 is TGTGCCAGCTCACCAACCCGTGACGTGACCCAGTACTTC. Protein product: CASSPTRDVTQYF. Based on the CDR3 plus reference TRBV18 and TRBJ2-5, the full variable domain is NAGVMQNPRHLVRRRGQEARLRCSPMKGHSHVYWYRQLPEEGLKFMVYLQKENIIDESGMPKERFSAEFPKEGPSILRIQQVVRGDSAAYFCASSPTRDVTQYFGPGTRLLVL.

The chain is built from TRBV4-3 and TRBJ2-7, with TRBD2 matching 9 bases. Germline V gene data show CDR1 as LGHNA and CDR2 as YSLEER. V lost 3 bases and J lost 2; bases outside the gene matches: 8. The CDR3 runs 16 residues. The CDR3 loop is CASSQTASGDTYEQYF. CDR3 nucleotide sequence: TGCGCCAGCAGCCAGACAGCTAGCGGGGACACCTACGAGCAGTACTTC.

The rearrangement links TRBV6-5 to TRBJ2-7, with D perhaps matching TRBD2 (6 bases). This CDR3 region has 14 residues. Trimming stripped 6 bases from V and 2 bases from J, with 14 bases between. The germline V gene encodes CDR1 MNHEY and CDR2 SVGAGI. DNA for the CDR3: TGTGCCAGCAGACGCGGGGACGGAGCCTACGAGCAGTACTTC. Its translation is CASRRGDGAYEQYF.

As to this clonotype: A much bigger clone sits one base away, suggesting this may be a read error. V gene TRBV6-4 combines with J gene TRBJ1-6; D perhaps matches TRBD1 (5 bases). Germline CDR1 is MRHNA and CDR2 is SNTAGT. The CDR3 sequence is 15 residues long. The V end lost 3 bases, the J end lost 6 bases, and 12 bases lay between the germline ends. CDR3 DNA: TGTGCCAGCAGTGAACAGGTATCCGGTAATTCACCCCTCCACTTT. It encodes CASSEQVSGNSPLHF.

This chain connects TRBV12-3 or TRBV12-4 to TRBJ2-7; 9 bases match TRBD1. The CDR3 runs 14 residues. Trimming took 10 bases from V and 6 from J; bases not matched to a gene: 13. CDR3 amino acids: CAIGPGQGLGEQYF. CDR3 DNA sequence: TGTGCCATTGGCCCTGGACAGGGGCTTGGCGAGCAGTACTTC.

This clonotype was counted at least ten times. The V call is TRBV20-1, the J call TRBJ2-1; 7 nucleotides align to TRBD1. The germline CDR1 and CDR2 sequences are DFQATT and SNEGSKA (reference sequence). This CDR3 is built from 12 residues. V lost 3 bases to trimming and J lost 10 bases; unmatched junction nucleotides: 6. The chain's CDR3 is CSASDRVREQFF. DNA of the CDR3: TGCAGTGCTAGTGACAGGGTTCGGGAGCAGTTCTTC.

This chain connects TRBV24-1 to TRBJ2-1, with D tentatively TRBD1 (6 bases). Germline V gene sequence: CDR1 KGHDR, CDR2 SFDVKD. The CDR3 is 15 residues long. Trimming took 4 bases from V and 4 from J, leaving 13 bases between them. The CDR3 region is CATSEHRATYNEQFF. CDR3 DNA sequence: TGTGCCACCAGTGAGCACAGGGCTACATACAATGAGCAGTTCTTC.

The rearrangement uses TRBV5-4 and TRBJ1-1; no definite D call. With 4 bases removed from V and 8 bases from J, the gap between germline ends came to 15 bases. The CDR3 extends over 13 amino acids. The germline V gene encodes CDR1 SGHNT and CDR2 YYREEE (reference sequence). The CDR3: CASSPHDAREAFF. The CDR3 DNA reads TGTGCCAGCAGCCCCCACGACGCCCGGGAAGCTTTCTTT.

The chain links TRBV27 to TRBJ2-5; 12 bases map to TRBD2. V dropped 4 bases and J dropped 4; count of bases not matched to a gene: 4. Germline lookup yields CDR1 MNHEY and CDR2 SMNVEV (reference sequence). There are 15 residues in the CDR3. CDR3 residues: CASSSMGLAGETQYF. The CDR3 bases are TGTGCCAGCAGTTCGATGGGACTAGCGGGAGAGACCCAGTACTTC.

The DNA for the CDR3 is TGTGCCAGCAGCTTAGGAGGTTGGTACGAGCAGTACTTC. This gives the protein CASSLGGWYEQYF. The chain joins TRBV7-9 to TRBJ2-7; D uncertain. Germline V lookup: CDR1 SEHNR, CDR2 FQNEAQ (reference sequence). The germline V and J ends were trimmed by 1 base and 4 bases, with 8 bases remaining between them. This CDR3 region has 13 residues.

This clonotype was counted a single time. The rearrangement uses TRBV4-1 and TRBJ1-2, with TRBD1 as a possible D gene (5 bases). CDR3 length: 15 amino acids. The germline V gene encodes CDR1 MGHRA and CDR2 YSYEKL. V lost 0 bases to trimming and J lost 5 bases, with 13 bases between them. CDR3 in amino acids: CASSQEIQAPYGYTF. Written as DNA, the CDR3 is TGCGCCAGCAGCCAAGAAATACAGGCGCCGTATGGCTACACCTTC.

The chain has TRBV20-1 and TRBJ2-5, with 8 bases that match TRBD2. CDR1 and CDR2 from the germline V gene are DFQATT and SNEGSKA (reference sequence). V was clipped by 1 base and J by 3 bases; unmatched bases: 4. The CDR3 consists of 14 residues. CDR3 sequence: CSARGGAGEETQYF. CDR3 nucleotide sequence: TGCAGTGCTAGAGGAGGAGCGGGAGAAGAGACCCAGTACTTC.

This chain links TRBV27 with TRBJ2-7; 10 bases map to TRBD1. The CDR3 extends over 14 amino acids. V lost 8 bases to trimming and J lost 6 bases; unmatched junction nucleotides: 10. Germline CDR1 is MNHEY and CDR2 is SMNVEV (reference sequence). In DNA, the CDR3 is TGTGCCAGCGGGCTGACAGGGGGCGTAGGCGAGCAGTACTTC. Its translation: CASGLTGGVGEQYF.

The chain carries TRBV20-1 and TRBJ2-7; tentatively, D is TRBD2 (5 bases). Germline loops: CDR1 DFQATT, CDR2 SNEGSKA (reference sequence). Trimming took off 0 bases at V and 3 bases at J, with 9 bases between the two ends. The CDR3 covers 13 residues. CDR3 residues: CSARDRSGYEQYF. As DNA, the CDR3 is TGCAGTGCTAGAGATCGGAGCGGCTACGAGCAGTACTTC.

This chain connects TRBV5-1 to TRBJ2-4; D may be TRBD2 (6 bases). Trimming took off 4 bases at V and 0 bases at J, with 14 bases between the two ends. CDR1 SGHRS and CDR2 YFSETQ come from the germline V gene. This CDR3 is built from 16 residues. The CDR3 protein is CASSRGTRLAKNIQYF. The CDR3 nucleotides read TGCGCCAGCAGCCGGGGGACCCGACTAGCCAAAAACATTCAGTACTTC. The whole variable domain, filled in from reference TRBV5-1 and TRBJ2-4, reads KAGVTQTPRYLIKTRGQQVTLSCSPISGHRSVSWYQQTPGQGLQFLFEYFSETQRNKGNFPGRFSGRQFSNSRSEMNVSTLELGDSALYLCASSRGTRLAKNIQYFGAGTRLSVL.

This sequence joins TRBV7-8 and TRBJ2-4; weak D call: TRBD2 (5 bases). Germline CDR1 SGHVS, CDR2 FQNEAQ. The CDR3 spans 14 residues. The V end was cut by 3 bases, the J end by 7 bases, with 13 bases between. Written as DNA, the CDR3 is TGTGCCAGCAGCTTGGGCGGGCCACAGAACATTCAGTACTTC. Its protein product is CASSLGGPQNIQYF.

The V and J genes are TRBV20-1 and TRBJ2-6; D is tentatively TRBD1 or TRBD2 (6 bases each). This CDR3 comprises 15 residues. The germline CDR1 and CDR2 sequences are DFQATT and SNEGSKA (reference sequence). Trimming removed 3 bases at V and 2 bases at J, with 11 bases between. The CDR3 DNA reads as TGCAGTGCTAGGTCCGGGGGCGCTGGGGCCAACGTCCTGACTTTC. The encoded protein is CSARSGGAGANVLTF.

This clonotype is medium-sized within its sample. The CDR3 sequence: CASSLQSQGAFF. The CDR3 DNA sequence: TGTGCCAGCAGCTTACAATCTCAGGGGGCTTTCTTT. V is TRBV7-9 and J is TRBJ1-1, with a weak D call TRBD1 (6 bases). Germline loops: CDR1 SEHNR, CDR2 FQNEAQ (reference sequence). Deletions cut 2 bases from V and 11 bases from J, with 12 bases between. The CDR3 extends over 12 amino acids.

V usage is TRBV7-2 and J usage is TRBJ2-2, with TRBD2 identical over 12 bases. Germline trimming cut 0 bases from V and 5 bases from J; bases unmatched to any gene: 7. This CDR3 region has 18 residues. Per germline, CDR1 SGHTA and CDR2 FQGNSA. This chain's CDR3 is CASSLAKLAGGGTGELFF. DNA for the CDR3: TGTGCCAGCAGCTTAGCTAAACTAGCGGGAGGAGGGACCGGGGAGCTGTTTTTT.

This clonotype appeared a few times. This rearrangement joins TRBV20-1 to TRBJ2-7; 7 bases match TRBD1. J lost 5 bases, V lost 1 base, and 8 bases had no gene match. Germline CDR1 and CDR2: DFQATT and SNEGSKA (reference sequence). The CDR3 is 14 residues long. The CDR3 DNA follows: TGCAGTGCTAGAGCAACTAGGGGGCTCAACGAGCAGTACTTC. Amino acids: CSARATRGLNEQYF.

This clonotype occurred a few times. The chain employs TRBV7-8 and TRBJ1-3; 7 positions agree with TRBD1. The V and J ends lost 2 bases and 4 bases, in that order; junction bases with no gene match: 5. Germline loops: CDR1 SGHVS, CDR2 FQNEAQ. The CDR3 is 15 residues long. The CDR3 sequence: CASSLTTGTGNTIYF. CDR3 bases: TGTGCCAGCAGCTTAACGACAGGGACCGGAAACACCATATATTTT.

V usage is TRBV5-1 and J usage is TRBJ2-1; TRBD2 matches 9 bases. The germline V gene has CDR1 SGHRS and CDR2 YFSETQ. The CDR3 is made up of 16 amino acids. Trimming removed 3 bases from V and 4 bases from J; junction bases left unmatched: 8. CDR3 in amino acids: CASSSDQREEYNEQFF. The CDR3 DNA reads as TGCGCCAGCAGCTCGGACCAGCGGGAGGAGTACAATGAGCAGTTCTTC.

In its sample, this clonotype was seen a few times. The V call is TRBV25-1, the J call TRBJ1-1; D may be TRBD1 (6 bases). Germline CDR1 is MGHDK and CDR2 is SYGVNS. The CDR3 extends over 15 amino acids. V was pared by 0 bases and J by 0 bases, with 8 bases between. The CDR3 bases are TGTGCCAGCAGTGAATATAGGGGGGTGAACACTGAAGCTTTCTTT. As protein: CASSEYRGVNTEAFF.

This clonotype is large (0.1 to 1%) by share. V gene TRBV6-2 or TRBV6-3 combines with J gene TRBJ2-1, with 10 bases identical to TRBD2. V dropped 7 bases and J dropped 10; count of bases not matched to a gene: 4. The CDR3 loop spans 12 amino acids. Germline loops: CDR1 MNHEY, CDR2 SVGEGT. The CDR3 DNA follows: TGTGCCAGCAAGATGGGACTAGCGGAGCAGTTCTTC. Translating it yields CASKMGLAEQFF.

This clonotype came up a few times. The chain combines TRBV7-2 with TRBJ2-7; 7 positions match TRBD2. Germline V CDR1 and CDR2: SGHTA, FQGNSA. This CDR3 comprises 16 residues. J lost 0 bases, V lost 5 bases, and 10 bases had no gene match. CDR3 sequence reads: CASSPDSAGSSYEQYF. As DNA, the CDR3 is TGTGCCAGCAGCCCCGACTCAGCGGGGAGCTCCTACGAGCAGTACTTC.

In this sample, this clonotype turned up a few times. The chain joins TRBV7-2 to TRBJ2-5; D might be TRBD1 or TRBD2, each matching 6 bases. Germline values: CDR1 SGHTA, CDR2 FQGNSA. CDR3 length: 14 residues. Trimming left V 8 bases short and J 5 bases short, with 18 bases between. CDR3 nucleotides: TGTGCCAGCCGACCAAGGGGGGAGAGTGAGACCCAGTACTTC. It translates to CASRPRGESETQYF. Together with reference TRBV7-2 and TRBJ2-5, the CDR3 gives the full variable domain: GAGVSQSPSNKVTEKGKDVELRCDPISGHTALYWYRQSLGQGLEFLIYFQGNSAPDKSGLPSDRFSAERTGGSVSTLTIQRTQQEDSAVYLCASRPRGESETQYFGPGTRLLVL.

The chain links TRBV2 to TRBJ1-1; D possibly corresponds to TRBD1 (6 bases). The CDR3 spans 11 residues. CDR1 and CDR2 (germline): SNHLY, FYNNEI. V was pared by 5 bases and J by 7 bases, with 8 bases between. This chain's CDR3 is CASSIQGEAFF. CDR3 sequence (DNA): TGTGCCAGCAGTATACAGGGTGAAGCTTTCTTT.

The rearrangement joins TRBV30 to TRBJ1-1, with D possibly matching TRBD1 (5 bases). The V end lost 7 bases, the J end lost 0 bases, and 18 bases lay between the germline ends. Germline V gives CDR1 GTSNPN, CDR2 SVGIG (reference sequence). The CDR3 covers 15 residues. CDR3 sequence: CASLIQGPLNTEAFF. Written as DNA, the CDR3 is TGTGCCTCACTAATTCAGGGACCCCTGAACACTGAAGCTTTCTTT. Using reference TRBV30 and TRBJ1-1 for the parts outside the CDR3, the full variable domain is SQTIHQWPATLVQPVGSPLSLECTVEGTSNPNLYWYRQAAGRGLQLLFYSVGIGQISSEVPQNLSASRPQDRQFILSSKKLLLSDSGFYLCASLIQGPLNTEAFFGQGTRLTVV.

The chain links TRBV4-1 to TRBJ2-7; D could derive from TRBD1 or TRBD2 (5 bases each). The germline V gene has CDR1 MGHRA and CDR2 YSYEKL. This CDR3 has 18 residues. V lost 1 base to trimming and J lost 1 base, with 20 bases between them. DNA for the CDR3: TGCGCCAGCAGCCAAGTTGAAACTGTTTGGGACGGATCCTACGAGCAGTACTTC. Its translation is CASSQVETVWDGSYEQYF.